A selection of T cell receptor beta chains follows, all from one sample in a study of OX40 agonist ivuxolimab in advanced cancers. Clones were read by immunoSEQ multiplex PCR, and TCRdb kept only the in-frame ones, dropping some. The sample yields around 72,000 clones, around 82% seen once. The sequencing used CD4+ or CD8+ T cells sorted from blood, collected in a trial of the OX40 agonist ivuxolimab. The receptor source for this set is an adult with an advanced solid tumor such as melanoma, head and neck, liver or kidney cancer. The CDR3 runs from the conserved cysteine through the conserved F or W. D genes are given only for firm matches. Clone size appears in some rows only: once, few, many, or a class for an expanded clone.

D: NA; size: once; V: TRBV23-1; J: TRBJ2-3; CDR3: CASSQLLRVGYTDTQYF; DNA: TGCGCCAGCAGTCAATTATTAAGGGTGGGATACACAGATACGCAGTATTTT
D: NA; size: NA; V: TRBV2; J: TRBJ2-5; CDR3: CASRRFQETQYF; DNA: TGTGCCTCCCGCAGGTTTCAAGAGACCCAGTACTTC
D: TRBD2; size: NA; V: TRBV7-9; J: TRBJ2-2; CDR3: CASSLAGLAANTGELFF; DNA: TGTGCCAGCAGCTTAGCTGGGCTAGCGGCGAACACCGGGGAGCTGTTTTTT
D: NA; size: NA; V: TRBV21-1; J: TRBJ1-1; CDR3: CASSKIGGQGQAFF; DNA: TGTGCCAGCAGCAAAATCGGAGGACAGGGACAAGCTTTCTTT
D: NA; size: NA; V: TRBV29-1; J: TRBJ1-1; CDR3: CSVVNSLNTEAFF; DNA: TGCAGCGTTGTCAACAGTTTGAACACTGAAGCTTTCTTT
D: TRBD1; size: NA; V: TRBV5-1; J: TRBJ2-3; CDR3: CASSLGGLTGDGTDTQYF; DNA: TGCGCCAGCAGCTTGGGAGGTTTAACAGGGGACGGCACAGATACGCAGTATTTT
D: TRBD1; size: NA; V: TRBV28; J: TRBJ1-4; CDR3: CASSSSGTGVEKLFF; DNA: TGTGCCAGCAGTTCGTCCGGGACAGGGGTTGAAAAACTGTTTTTT
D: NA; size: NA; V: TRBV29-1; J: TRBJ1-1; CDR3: CSVEGGLIEAFF; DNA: TGCAGCGTTGAAGGGGGGTTAATCGAAGCTTTCTTT
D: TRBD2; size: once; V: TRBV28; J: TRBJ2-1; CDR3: CASSFVSGGGAYNEQFF; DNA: TGTGCCAGCAGTTTCGTTTCCGGCGGGGGGGCCTACAATGAGCAGTTCTTC
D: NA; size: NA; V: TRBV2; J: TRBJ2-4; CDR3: CASSEVRGENIQYF; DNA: TGTGCCAGCAGTGAAGTTCGGGGCGAAAACATTCAGTACTTC
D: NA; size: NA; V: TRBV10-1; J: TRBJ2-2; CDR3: CASSPGVGELFF; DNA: TGCGCCAGCAGCCCGGGGGTCGGGGAGCTGTTTTTT
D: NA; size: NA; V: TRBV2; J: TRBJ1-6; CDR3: CASSDLPTQSSYNSPLHF; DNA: TGTGCCAGCAGTGACCTACCGACACAAAGCTCCTATAATTCACCCCTCCACTTT
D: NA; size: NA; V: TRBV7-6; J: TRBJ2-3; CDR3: CASSLDPTDTQYF; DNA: TGTGCCAGCAGCTTAGATCCCACAGATACGCAGTATTTT
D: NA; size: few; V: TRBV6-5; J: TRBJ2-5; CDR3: CASTDQETQYF; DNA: TGTGCCAGCACTGACCAAGAGACCCAGTACTTC
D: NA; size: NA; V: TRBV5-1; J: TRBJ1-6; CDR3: CASSLGQVGPHLHF; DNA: TGCGCCAGCAGCTTGGGACAGGTCGGTCCGCACCTCCACTTT
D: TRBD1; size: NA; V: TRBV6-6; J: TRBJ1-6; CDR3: CASSWADRANSPLHF; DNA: TGTGCCAGCAGTTGGGCCGACAGGGCGAACTCACCCCTCCACTTT
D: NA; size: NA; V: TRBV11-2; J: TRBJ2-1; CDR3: CASSLVWLADNEQFF; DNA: TGTGCCAGCAGCTTAGTTTGGTTAGCGGACAATGAGCAGTTCTTC
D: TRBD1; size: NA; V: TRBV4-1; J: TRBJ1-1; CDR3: CASSQTGVPEAFF; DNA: TGCGCCAGCAGCCAGACAGGGGTACCTGAAGCTTTCTTT
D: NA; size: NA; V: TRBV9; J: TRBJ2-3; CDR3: CASSVGPLDTQYF; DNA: TGTGCCAGCAGCGTAGGGCCCCTGGATACGCAGTATTTT
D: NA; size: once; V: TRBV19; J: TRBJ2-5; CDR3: CASSIDRPGPETQYF; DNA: TGTGCCAGTAGTATAGATCGTCCGGGTCCGGAGACCCAGTACTTC
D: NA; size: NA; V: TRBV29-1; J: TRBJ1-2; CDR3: CSVEDPLSVGLGYTF; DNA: TGCAGCGTTGAAGATCCTCTCTCGGTGGGGTTAGGCTACACCTTC
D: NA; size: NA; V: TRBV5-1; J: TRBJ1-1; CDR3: CASSSDMNTEAFF; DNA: TGCGCCAGCAGCTCAGACATGAACACTGAAGCTTTCTTT
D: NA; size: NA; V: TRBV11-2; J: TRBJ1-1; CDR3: CASSLVEGTEAFF; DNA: TGTGCCAGCAGCTTAGTGGAGGGCACTGAAGCTTTCTTT
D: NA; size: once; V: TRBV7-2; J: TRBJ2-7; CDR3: CASSLPGHLYEQYF; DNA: TGTGCCAGCAGCTTACCGGGACACCTCTACGAGCAGTACTTC
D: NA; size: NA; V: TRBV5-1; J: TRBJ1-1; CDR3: CASSLGVRNTEAFF; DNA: TGCGCCAGCAGCTTGGGTGTTCGGAACACTGAAGCTTTCTTT
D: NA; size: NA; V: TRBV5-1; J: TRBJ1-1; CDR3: CASSLAKGAEAFF; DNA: TGCGCCAGCAGCTTGGCAAAAGGCGCTGAAGCTTTCTTT
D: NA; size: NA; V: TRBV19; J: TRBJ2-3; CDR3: CASSISDTQYF; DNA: TGTGCCAGTAGTATCTCAGATACGCAGTATTTT